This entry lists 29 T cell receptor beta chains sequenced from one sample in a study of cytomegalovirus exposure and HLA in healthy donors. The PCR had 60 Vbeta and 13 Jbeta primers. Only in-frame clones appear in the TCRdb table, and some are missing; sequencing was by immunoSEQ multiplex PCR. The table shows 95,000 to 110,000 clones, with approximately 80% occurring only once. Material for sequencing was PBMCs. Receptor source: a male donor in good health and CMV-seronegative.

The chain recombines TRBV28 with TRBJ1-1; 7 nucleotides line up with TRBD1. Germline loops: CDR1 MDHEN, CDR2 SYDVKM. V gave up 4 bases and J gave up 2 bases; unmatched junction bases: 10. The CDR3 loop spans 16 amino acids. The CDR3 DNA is TGTGCCAGCAGTTCTCCAGGGGGGACGGTCAACACTGAAGCTTTCTTT. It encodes CASSSPGGTVNTEAFF.

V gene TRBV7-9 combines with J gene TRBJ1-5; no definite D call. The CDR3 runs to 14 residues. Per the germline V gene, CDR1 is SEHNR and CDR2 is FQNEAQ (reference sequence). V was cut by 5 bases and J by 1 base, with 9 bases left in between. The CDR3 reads CASSRRGSNQPQHF. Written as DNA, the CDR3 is TGTGCCAGCAGCCGGCGGGGAAGCAATCAGCCCCAGCATTTT.

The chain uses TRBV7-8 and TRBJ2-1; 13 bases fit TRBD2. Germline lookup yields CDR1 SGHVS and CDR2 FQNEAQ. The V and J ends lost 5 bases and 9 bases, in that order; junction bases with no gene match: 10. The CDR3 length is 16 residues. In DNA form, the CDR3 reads TGTGCCAGCAGCACTCGGACTAGCGGGAGTAATGGTGAGCAGTTCTTC. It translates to CASSTRTSGSNGEQFF.

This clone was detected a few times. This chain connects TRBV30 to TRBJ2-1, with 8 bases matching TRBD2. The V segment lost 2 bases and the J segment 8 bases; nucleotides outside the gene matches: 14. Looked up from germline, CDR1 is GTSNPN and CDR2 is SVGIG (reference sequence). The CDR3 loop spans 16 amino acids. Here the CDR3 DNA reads TGTGCCTGGAGTAATCAAGCGGGAGAAGGTCGGGATGAGCAGTTCTTC. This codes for CAWSNQAGEGRDEQFF.

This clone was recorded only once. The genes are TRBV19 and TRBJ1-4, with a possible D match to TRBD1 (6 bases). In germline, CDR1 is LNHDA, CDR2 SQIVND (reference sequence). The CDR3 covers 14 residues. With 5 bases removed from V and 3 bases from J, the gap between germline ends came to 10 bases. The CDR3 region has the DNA TGTGCCAGTAGTCACGAGGGGGCTAATGAAAAACTGTTTTTT. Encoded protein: CASSHEGANEKLFF.

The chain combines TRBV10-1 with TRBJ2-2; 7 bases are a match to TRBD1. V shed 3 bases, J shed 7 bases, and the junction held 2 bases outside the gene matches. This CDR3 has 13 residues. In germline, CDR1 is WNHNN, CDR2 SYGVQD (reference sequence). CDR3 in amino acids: CASSDPGGGELFF. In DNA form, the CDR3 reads TGCGCCAGCAGTGACCCAGGGGGCGGGGAGCTGTTTTTT.

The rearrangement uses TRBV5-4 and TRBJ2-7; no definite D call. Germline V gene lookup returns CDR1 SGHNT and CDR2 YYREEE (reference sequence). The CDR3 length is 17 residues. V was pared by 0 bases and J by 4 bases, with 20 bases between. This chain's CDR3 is CASSLVVGAVGPYEQYF. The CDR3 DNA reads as TGTGCCAGCAGCTTGGTTGTAGGCGCGGTCGGCCCTTACGAGCAGTACTTC.

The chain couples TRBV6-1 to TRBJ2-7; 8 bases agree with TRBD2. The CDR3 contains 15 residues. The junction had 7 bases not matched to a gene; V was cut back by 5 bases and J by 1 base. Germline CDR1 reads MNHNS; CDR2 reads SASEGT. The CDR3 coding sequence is TGTGCCAGCAGTTCCGGGGGGGGTAATTCCTACGAGCAGTACTTC. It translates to CASSSGGGNSYEQYF.

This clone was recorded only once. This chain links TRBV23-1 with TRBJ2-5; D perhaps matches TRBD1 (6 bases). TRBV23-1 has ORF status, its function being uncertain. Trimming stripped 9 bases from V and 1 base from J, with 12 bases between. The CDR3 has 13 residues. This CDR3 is CASYRVSQETQYF. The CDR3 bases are TGCGCCAGTTACAGGGTTTCCCAAGAGACCCAGTACTTC.

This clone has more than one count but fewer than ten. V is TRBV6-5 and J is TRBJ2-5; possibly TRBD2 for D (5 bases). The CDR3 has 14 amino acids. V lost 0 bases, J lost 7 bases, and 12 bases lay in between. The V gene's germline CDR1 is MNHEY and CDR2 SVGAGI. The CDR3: CASSYSREISTQYF. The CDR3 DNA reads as TGTGCCAGCAGTTACTCGAGGGAGATTTCGACCCAGTACTTC.

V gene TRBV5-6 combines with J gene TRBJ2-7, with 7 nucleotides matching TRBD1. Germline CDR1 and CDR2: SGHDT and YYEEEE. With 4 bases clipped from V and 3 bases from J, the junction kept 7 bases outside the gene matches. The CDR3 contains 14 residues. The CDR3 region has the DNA TGTGCCAGCAGCCCCCAAGGGGACAGCTACGAGCAGTACTTC. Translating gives CASSPQGDSYEQYF.

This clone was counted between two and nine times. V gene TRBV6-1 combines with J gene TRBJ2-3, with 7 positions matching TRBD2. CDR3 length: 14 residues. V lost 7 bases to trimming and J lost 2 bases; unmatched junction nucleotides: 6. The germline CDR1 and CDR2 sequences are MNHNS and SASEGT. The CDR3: CASTAGPSTDTQYF. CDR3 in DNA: TGTGCCAGCACAGCGGGACCATCCACAGATACGCAGTATTTT.

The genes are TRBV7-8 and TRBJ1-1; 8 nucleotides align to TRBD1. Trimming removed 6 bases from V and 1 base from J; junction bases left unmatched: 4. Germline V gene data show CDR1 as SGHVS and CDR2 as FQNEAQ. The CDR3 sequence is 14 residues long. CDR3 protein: CASRRDRTNTEAFF. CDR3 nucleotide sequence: TGTGCCAGCAGACGGGACAGGACGAACACTGAAGCTTTCTTT.

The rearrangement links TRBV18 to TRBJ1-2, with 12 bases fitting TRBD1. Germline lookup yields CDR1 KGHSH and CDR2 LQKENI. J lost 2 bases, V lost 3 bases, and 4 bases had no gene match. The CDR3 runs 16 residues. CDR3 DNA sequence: TGTGCCAGCTCACCCCAGGGACAGGGGGCAAACTATGGCTACACCTTC. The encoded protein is CASSPQGQGANYGYTF.

The CDR3 here is CASSLELFNTEAFF. CDR3 DNA: TGTGCCAGCAGCTTAGAACTGTTCAACACTGAAGCTTTCTTT. The V call is TRBV11-1, the J call TRBJ1-1; no firm D call. The CDR3 has 14 amino acids. Germline V gene lookup returns CDR1 SGHAT and CDR2 FQDESV (reference sequence). Trimming stripped 1 base from V and 2 bases from J, with 8 bases between.

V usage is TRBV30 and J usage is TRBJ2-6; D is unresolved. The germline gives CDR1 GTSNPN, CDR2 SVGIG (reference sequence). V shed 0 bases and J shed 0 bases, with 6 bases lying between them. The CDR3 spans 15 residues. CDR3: CAWSVLRSGANVLTF. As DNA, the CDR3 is TGTGCCTGGAGTGTACTCCGCTCTGGGGCCAACGTCCTGACTTTC.

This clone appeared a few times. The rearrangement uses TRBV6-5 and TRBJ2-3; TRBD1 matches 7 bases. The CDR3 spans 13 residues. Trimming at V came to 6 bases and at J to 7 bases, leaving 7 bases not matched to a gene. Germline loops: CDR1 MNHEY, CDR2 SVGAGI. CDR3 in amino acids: CASSRQGFNTQYF. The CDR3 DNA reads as TGTGCCAGCAGCCGACAGGGTTTCAATACGCAGTATTTT.

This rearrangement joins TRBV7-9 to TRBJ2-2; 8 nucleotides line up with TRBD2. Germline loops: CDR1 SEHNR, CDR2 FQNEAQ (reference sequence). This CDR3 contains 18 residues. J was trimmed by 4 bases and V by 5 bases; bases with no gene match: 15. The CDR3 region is CASSPRRIAGPSTGELFF. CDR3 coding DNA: TGTGCCAGCAGCCCCAGGCGGATAGCGGGGCCGAGCACCGGGGAGCTGTTTTTT.

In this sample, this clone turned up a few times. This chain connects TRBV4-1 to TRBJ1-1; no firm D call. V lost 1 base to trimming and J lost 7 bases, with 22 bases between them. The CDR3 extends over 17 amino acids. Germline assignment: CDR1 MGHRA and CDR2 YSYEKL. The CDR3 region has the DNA TGCGCCAGCAGCCAAGCAAAGCTCCTCGAAGCGACCGATGAAGCTTTCTTT. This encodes CASSQAKLLEATDEAFF.

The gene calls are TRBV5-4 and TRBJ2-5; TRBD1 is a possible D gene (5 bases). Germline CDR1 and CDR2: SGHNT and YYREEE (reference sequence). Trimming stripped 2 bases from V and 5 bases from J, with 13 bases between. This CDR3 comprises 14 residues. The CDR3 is CASSLRGLIETQYF. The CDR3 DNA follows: TGTGCCAGCAGCTTAAGGGGTCTAATTGAGACCCAGTACTTC.

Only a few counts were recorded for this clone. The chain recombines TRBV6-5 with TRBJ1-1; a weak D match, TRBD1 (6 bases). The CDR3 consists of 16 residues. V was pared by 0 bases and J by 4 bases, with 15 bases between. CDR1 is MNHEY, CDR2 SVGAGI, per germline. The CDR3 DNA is TGTGCCAGCAGTTACTCGAGGGTCAGAGGGGGCACTGAAGCTTTCTTT. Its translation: CASSYSRVRGGTEAFF.

This CDR3 reads CASSPGTGVRTTDTQYF. The CDR3 nucleotides are TGTGCCAGCTCACCAGGCACAGGGGTCAGAACCACAGATACGCAGTATTTT. The chain links TRBV18 to TRBJ2-3; 7 bases are shared with TRBD1. The germline V gene has CDR1 KGHSH and CDR2 LQKENI. The CDR3 contains 17 residues. Germline trimming cut 2 bases from V and 2 bases from J; bases unmatched to any gene: 10.

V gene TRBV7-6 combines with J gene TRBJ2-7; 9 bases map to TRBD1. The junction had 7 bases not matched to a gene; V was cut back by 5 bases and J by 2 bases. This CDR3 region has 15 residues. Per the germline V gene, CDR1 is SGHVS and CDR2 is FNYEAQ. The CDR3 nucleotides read TGTGCCAGCAGCCAATCGACAGGGGGGACCTACGAGCAGTACTTC. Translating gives CASSQSTGGTYEQYF.

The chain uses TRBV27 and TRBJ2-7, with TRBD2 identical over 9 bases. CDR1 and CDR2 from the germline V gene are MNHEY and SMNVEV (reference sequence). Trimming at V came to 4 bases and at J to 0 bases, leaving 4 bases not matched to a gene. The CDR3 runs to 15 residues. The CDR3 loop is CASSSPSGASYEQYF. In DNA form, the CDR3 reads TGTGCCAGCAGTTCCCCTAGCGGGGCCTCCTACGAGCAGTACTTC.

The DNA for the CDR3 is TGTGCCAGCAGCCCCATGACTAGCGGAAGCTACGAGCAGTACTTC. Its translation is CASSPMTSGSYEQYF. The V call is TRBV5-6, the J call TRBJ2-7; 9 positions agree with TRBD2. V gave up 4 bases and J gave up 3 bases; unmatched junction bases: 8. Germline V gene data show CDR1 as SGHDT and CDR2 as YYEEEE. CDR3 length: 15 residues.

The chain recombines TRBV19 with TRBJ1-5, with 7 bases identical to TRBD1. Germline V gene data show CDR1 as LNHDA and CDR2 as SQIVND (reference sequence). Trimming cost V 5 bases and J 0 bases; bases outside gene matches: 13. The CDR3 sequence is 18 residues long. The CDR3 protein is CASSAISGTVISNQPQHF. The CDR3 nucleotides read TGTGCCAGTAGTGCCATCTCCGGGACAGTTATTAGCAATCAGCCCCAGCATTTT.

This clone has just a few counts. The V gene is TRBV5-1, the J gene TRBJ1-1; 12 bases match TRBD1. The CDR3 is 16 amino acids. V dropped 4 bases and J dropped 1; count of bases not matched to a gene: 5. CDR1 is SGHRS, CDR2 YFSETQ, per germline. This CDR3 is CASSLRDRGPNTEAFF. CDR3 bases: TGCGCCAGCAGCCTCCGGGACAGGGGGCCGAACACTGAAGCTTTCTTT.

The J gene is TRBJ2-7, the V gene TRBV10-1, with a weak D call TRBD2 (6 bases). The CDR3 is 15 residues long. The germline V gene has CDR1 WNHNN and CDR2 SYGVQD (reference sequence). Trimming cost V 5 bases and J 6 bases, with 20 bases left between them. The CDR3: CASSSGDYSTPEQYF. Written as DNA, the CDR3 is TGCGCCAGCAGTTCGGGAGACTACTCGACTCCCGAGCAGTACTTC.

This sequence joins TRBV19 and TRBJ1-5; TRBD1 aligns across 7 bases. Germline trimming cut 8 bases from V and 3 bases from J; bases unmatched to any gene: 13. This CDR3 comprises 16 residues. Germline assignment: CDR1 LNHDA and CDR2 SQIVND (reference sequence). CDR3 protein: CASRQQMTGFNQPQHF. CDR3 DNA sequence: TGTGCCAGTCGACAACAAATGACAGGGTTCAATCAGCCCCAGCATTTT.